The 21 T cell receptor beta chains below were found in one sample sequenced in a study of blood T cell repertoires in COVID-19. Only in-frame clones appear in the TCRdb table, and some are missing; sequencing was by immunoSEQ multiplex PCR. In the table there are more than 150,000 clones, 85% to 90% of which are singletons. Sequencing was performed on peripheral blood. The receptors originated from a man between 35 and 55 years old with active or convalescent COVID-19.

With respect to this clone: A read error may produce the germline difference seen at one junction end. The rearrangement uses TRBV7-3 and TRBJ1-2, with D maybe TRBD1 (6 bases). The CDR3 runs 11 residues. The germline gives CDR1 SGHTA, CDR2 FQGTGA. The DNA for the CDR3 is TGTGCCAGCAGCCCCCTAGGGGGATGCCTCTTC. Translation: CASSPLGGCLF. The variable domain in full, with the rest retrieved from reference TRBV7-3 and TRBJ1-2, is GAGVSQTPSNKVTEKGKYVELRCDPISGHTALYWYRQSLGQGPEFLIYFQGTGAADDSGLPNDRFFAVRPEGSVSTLKIQRTERGDSAVYLCASSPLGGCLFGSGTRLTVV.

This chain joins TRBV11-3 and TRBJ2-7; TRBD2 aligns across 9 bases. Looked up from germline, CDR1 is SGHNT and CDR2 is YENEEA. Trimming removed 5 bases from V and 0 bases from J; junction bases left unmatched: 5. This CDR3 has 15 amino acids. CDR3 in amino acids: CASSASGANSYEQYF. The DNA of the CDR3 is TGTGCCAGCAGCGCTAGCGGGGCGAACTCCTACGAGCAGTACTTC. The full variable domain, rest sourced from reference TRBV11-3 and TRBJ2-7, is EAGVVQSPRYKIIEKKQPVAFWCNPISGHNTLYWYLQNLGQGPELLIRYENEEAVDDSQLPKDRFSAERLKGVDSTLKIQPAELGDSAVYLCASSASGANSYEQYFGPGTRLTVT.

The V gene is TRBV3-1 (or the pseudogene TRBV3-2), the J gene TRBJ1-3, with D unresolved. Looked up from germline, CDR1 is LGHDT and CDR2 is YNNKEL (reference sequence). V was pared by 2 bases and J by 7 bases, with 6 bases between. The CDR3 has 12 amino acids. CDR3 bases: TGTGCCAGCAGCCAATCGAGGAACACCATATATTTT. As protein: CASSQSRNTIYF.

The chain carries TRBV19 and TRBJ1-5, with 8 bases identical to TRBD1. J gave up 5 bases and V 3 bases, and 6 bases lay outside the gene matches. This CDR3 spans 15 amino acids. CDR1 is LNHDA, CDR2 SQIVND, per germline (reference sequence). The CDR3: CASSMRDRSYQPQHF. CDR3 DNA: TGTGCCAGTAGTATGAGGGACAGGTCCTATCAGCCCCAGCATTTT.

V and J are TRBV7-2 and TRBJ2-2; perhaps TRBD2 as D (5 bases). The CDR3 is made up of 15 amino acids. Germline-derived CDR1 and CDR2 are SGHTA and FQGNSA. The V gene lost 1 base and the J gene lost 5 bases, with 11 bases spanning the gap. The CDR3 region is CASSLEGVGTGELFF. CDR3 DNA sequence: TGTGCCAGCAGCTTAGAGGGAGTGGGGACCGGGGAGCTGTTTTTT.

This chain's CDR3 is CATNYGGGAPNQETQYF. The CDR3 DNA is TGTGCCACCAACTACGGCGGGGGGGCCCCGAACCAAGAGACCCAGTACTTC. This sequence joins TRBV10-3 and TRBJ2-5, with 9 bases identical to TRBD2. Germline V CDR1 and CDR2: ENHRY, SYGVKD. The V gene end was trimmed by 10 bases and the J gene end by 0 bases; junction bases not matched to a gene: 15. The CDR3 extends over 17 amino acids.

This clone was counted a single time. Other DNA variants within this sample encode the same CDR3. The chain links TRBV5-1 to TRBJ1-4; 10 nucleotides align to TRBD1. The CDR3 runs 14 residues. CDR1 SGHRS and CDR2 YFSETQ come from the germline V gene. J was trimmed by 8 bases and V by 0 bases; bases with no gene match: 1. The CDR3: CASSLGTGGEKLFF. The DNA for the CDR3 is TGCGCCAGCAGCTTGGGGACAGGGGGAGAAAAACTGTTTTTT.

This sequence joins TRBV1 and TRBJ2-5; the table's D call, TRBD2, has no DNA check behind it. TRBV1 is deemed a pseudogene. CDR3 length equals 11 residues. CDR3 nucleotide sequence: TGCACCAGCAGCCAGGAGCGGACCCAGTACTTC. Residues: CTSSQERTQYF.

The chain links TRBV11-2 to TRBJ2-7; D gene unclear. CDR1 and CDR2 (germline): SGHAT, FQNNGV. V dropped 1 base and J dropped 0 bases, with 7 bases sitting between them. CDR3 size: 14 residues. In DNA, the CDR3 is TGTGCCAGCAGCTTAGCTGGCGGCTCCTACGAGCAGTACTTC. Amino acids: CASSLAGGSYEQYF. Variable domain in full (rest from reference TRBV11-2 and TRBJ2-7): EAGVAQSPRYKIIEKRQSVAFWCNPISGHATLYWYQQILGQGPKLLIQFQNNGVVDDSQLPKDRFSAERLKGVDSTLKIQPAKLEDSAVYLCASSLAGGSYEQYFGPGTRLTVT.

This chain uses TRBV5-1 with TRBJ2-1, with no clear D. This CDR3 has 14 amino acids. With 0 bases removed from V and 0 bases from J, the gap between germline ends came to 4 bases. The germline gives CDR1 SGHRS, CDR2 YFSETQ. CDR3 in DNA: TGCGCCAGCAGCTTGGCGGGCTCCTACAATGAGCAGTTCTTC. It codes for CASSLAGSYNEQFF. Supplemented by reference TRBV5-1 and TRBJ2-1, the full variable domain reads KAGVTQTPRYLIKTRGQQVTLSCSPISGHRSVSWYQQTPGQGLQFLFEYFSETQRNKGNFPGRFSGRQFSNSRSEMNVSTLELGDSALYLCASSLAGSYNEQFFGPGTRLTVL.

The V gene is TRBV25-1, the J gene TRBJ1-5; D gene uncertain. The V gene lost 6 bases and the J gene lost 5 bases, with 14 bases spanning the gap. The germline V gene encodes CDR1 MGHDK and CDR2 SYGVNS. The CDR3 sequence is 14 residues long. CDR3 nucleotide sequence: TGTGCCAGCAGCGAAGCGGCAGCTTATCAGCCCCAGCATTTT. Translated, it gives CASSEAAAYQPQHF.

The chain couples TRBV19 to TRBJ1-3, with D hard to call. The germline V gene has CDR1 LNHDA and CDR2 SQIVND (reference sequence). This CDR3 has 12 residues. The CDR3 is CGTGDSGNTIYF. The CDR3 DNA follows: TGTGGTACCGGGGACTCTGGAAACACCATATATTTT.

The chain recombines TRBV7-3 with TRBJ2-1; D unresolved. The V end lost 5 bases, the J end lost 5 bases, and 13 bases lay between the germline ends. The CDR3 extends over 14 amino acids. Germline CDR1 is SGHTA and CDR2 is FQGTGA. The CDR3 here is CASSPPKPDNEQFF. The CDR3 DNA reads TGTGCCAGCAGCCCCCCGAAACCGGACAATGAGCAGTTCTTC.

The chain is built from TRBV10-3 and TRBJ2-7; 8 bases are shared with TRBD1. CDR1 ENHRY and CDR2 SYGVKD come from the germline V gene. The V and J ends lost 9 bases and 5 bases, in that order; junction bases with no gene match: 6. The length of the CDR3 is 12 residues. DNA of the CDR3: TGTGCCATTGGACAGGGTTCCCACGAGCAGTACTTC. It specifies CAIGQGSHEQYF.

This clone was seen once. This sequence joins TRBV6-5 and TRBJ2-3; D is ambiguous. CDR3 length: 14 residues. The germline gives CDR1 MNHEY, CDR2 SVGAGI. The V gene lost 0 bases and the J gene lost 6 bases, with 10 bases spanning the gap. CDR3 DNA sequence: TGTGCCAGCAGTTACTCGAGGCGGAGTGATACGCAGTATTTT. Protein product: CASSYSRRSDTQYF.

V and J are TRBV7-9 and TRBJ2-2; D unresolved. Per germline, CDR1 SEHNR and CDR2 FQNEAQ (reference sequence). V was shortened by 1 base and J by 0 bases, with 12 bases between the two germline ends. This CDR3 spans 17 amino acids. The CDR3 region is CASSLVEWSPNTGELFF. The CDR3 region has the DNA TGTGCCAGCAGCTTAGTGGAGTGGAGTCCGAACACCGGGGAGCTGTTTTTT.

The chain recombines TRBV13 with TRBJ2-2; D may be TRBD1 (6 bases). CDR3 length: 15 residues. Germline V gives CDR1 PRHDT, CDR2 FYEKMQ (reference sequence). Trimming shortened V by 5 bases and J by 5 bases, and 15 bases separated the two germline ends. CDR3 amino acids: CASSQQGSGTGELFF. The CDR3 DNA is TGTGCCAGCAGCCAACAGGGTTCCGGAACCGGGGAGCTGTTTTTT.

This chain joins TRBV9 and TRBJ2-2; 7 bases map to TRBD2. Losses at the gene ends were 6 bases for V and 6 bases for J; bases not matched to a gene: 2. This CDR3 region has 12 residues. The germline V gene encodes CDR1 SGDLS and CDR2 YYNGEE. CDR3 in amino acids: CASNAGAGELFF. The CDR3 nucleotides are TGTGCCAGCAACGCGGGGGCCGGGGAGCTGTTTTTT. Full variable domain (outside the CDR3, taken from reference TRBV9 and TRBJ2-2): DSGVTQTPKHLITATGQRVTLRCSPRSGDLSVYWYQQSLDQGLQFLIQYYNGEERAKGNILERFSAQQFPDLHSELNLSSLELGDSALYFCASNAGAGELFFGEGSRLTVL.

This sequence joins TRBV27 and TRBJ1-5; tentative D call: TRBD1 (5 bases). V lost 0 bases and J lost 5, with 14 bases in between. The CDR3 loop spans 16 amino acids. CDR1 MNHEY and CDR2 SMNVEV come from the germline V gene (reference sequence). CDR3 residues: CASSLSWRDRHQPQHF. In DNA, the CDR3 is TGTGCCAGCAGTTTATCGTGGCGGGACCGCCATCAGCCCCAGCATTTT.

V is TRBV19 and J is TRBJ1-3; TRBD1 matches 8 bases. Germline trimming cut 8 bases from V and 3 bases from J; bases unmatched to any gene: 6. CDR3 length: 14 residues. In germline, CDR1 is LNHDA, CDR2 SQIVND (reference sequence). The CDR3 DNA sequence: TGTGCCAGTGGACAGGGCGACTTTGGAAACACCATATATTTT. Its protein product is CASGQGDFGNTIYF.

This clone appeared a single time. The chain combines TRBV21-1 with TRBJ1-1; the tabulated D call, TRBD1, remains unverified against the DNA. TRBV21-1 is deemed a pseudogene. There are 15 residues in the CDR3. The chain's CDR3 is CASSKALRGFTEAFF. CDR3 nucleotides: TGTGCCAGCAGCAAAGCCCTCAGGGGTTTCACTGAAGCTTTCTTT.